This is a list of T cell receptor beta chains from one sample in a study of control samples from healthy donors and cancer patients. The assay was immunoSEQ multiplex PCR, and TCRdb's table has in-frame clones only and misses some. This sample has about 120,000 clones, with about 87% found just once. Sample: blood. The receptor source for this set is a man between 35 and 55 years old in good health. The CDR3 runs from the conserved cysteine through the conserved F or W. D genes are given only for firm matches. Not every row has a clone size; where given, it reads once, few, many or a size class.

15	NA	NA	TRBV30	TRBJ1-4	CAWMRDSATNEKLFF	TGTGCCTGGATGCGCGACAGTGCAACTAATGAAAAACTGTTTTTT
14	NA	NA	TRBV6-1	TRBJ1-6	CASSELGGNSPLHF	TGTGCCAGCAGTGAATTAGGAGGGAATTCACCCCTCCACTTT
16	NA	NA	TRBV7-2	TRBJ2-2	CASSLVARAGTGELFF	TGTGCCAGCAGCTTAGTTGCCAGGGCGGGTACCGGGGAGCTGTTTTTT
12	NA	TRBD1	TRBV10-3	TRBJ2-7	CATRDRVYEQYF	TGTGCCACCCGGGACAGGGTCTACGAGCAGTACTTC
16	NA	NA	TRBV24-1	TRBJ2-4	CATSDPREGAKNIQYF	TGTGCCACCAGTGACCCACGTGAGGGAGCCAAAAACATTCAGTACTTC
15	NA	NA	TRBV7-2	TRBJ1-4	CASSLQLGQAEKLFF	TGTGCCAGCAGCTTACAACTGGGACAAGCAGAAAAACTGTTTTTT
16	NA	NA	TRBV19	TRBJ1-1	CASSMPRQAMNTEAFF	TGTGCCAGTAGTATGCCGCGACAGGCCATGAACACTGAAGCTTTCTTT
17	NA	TRBD2	TRBV9	TRBJ2-3	CASSVGLAGPLGDTQYF	TGTGCCAGCAGCGTAGGACTAGCGGGCCCCTTGGGAGATACGCAGTATTTT
14	NA	TRBD1	TRBV7-8	TRBJ1-4	CASSPQGRLEKLFF	TGTGCCAGCAGCCCACAGGGGAGGCTAGAAAAACTGTTTTTT
13	NA	NA	TRBV13	TRBJ1-6	CASSRRKNSPLHF	TGTGCCAGCAGTCGCCGGAAGAATTCACCCCTCCACTTT
16	NA	TRBD2	TRBV19	TRBJ2-3	CASSIGLGGGTDTQYF	TGTGCCAGTAGTATCGGCTTGGGGGGGGGCACAGATACGCAGTATTTT
15	NA	TRBD1	TRBV18	TRBJ1-5	CASSPGTGQNQPQHF	TGTGCCAGCTCACCCGGGACAGGGCAGAATCAGCCCCAGCATTTT
16	NA	TRBD2	TRBV9	TRBJ2-1	CASSVGTSGGYNEQFF	TGTGCCAGCAGCGTAGGGACTAGCGGGGGGTACAATGAGCAGTTCTTC
15	NA	TRBD2	TRBV7-2	TRBJ2-3	CASSLSRGGTDTQYF	TGTGCCAGCAGCTTGTCTCGGGGGGGCACAGATACGCAGTATTTT
13	NA	NA	TRBV10-3	TRBJ1-4	CAIRGALNEKLFF	TGTGCCATCAGGGGGGCGCTTAATGAAAAACTGTTTTTT
16	once	TRBD1	TRBV5-6	TRBJ1-4	CASSQGTGGSREKLFF	TGTGCCAGCAGCCAAGGGACAGGGGGATCTCGTGAAAAACTGTTTTTT
15	NA	TRBD1	TRBV5-1	TRBJ2-3	CASRPWTGQTDTQYF	TGCGCCAGCAGACCTTGGACAGGGCAAACAGATACGCAGTATTTT
15	NA	TRBD2	TRBV10-2	TRBJ2-1	CASSDARGAIHEQFF	TGCGCCAGCAGTGACGCGCGGGGGGCCATACATGAGCAGTTCTTC
15	NA	NA	TRBV9	TRBJ1-2	CASSAFQMEGVGYTF	TGTGCCAGCAGCGCTTTCCAAATGGAGGGAGTCGGCTACACCTTC
21	NA	TRBD1	TRBV24-1	TRBJ2-1	CATSEPGQGALRGSSYNEQFF	TGTGCCACCAGTGAGCCGGGACAGGGGGCGTTGCGGGGGTCCTCCTACAATGAGCAGTTCTTC
14	NA	NA	TRBV15	TRBJ2-7	CATSRGGSSYEQYF	TGTGCCACCAGCAGAGGGGGGAGCTCCTACGAGCAGTACTTC
16	NA	TRBD1	TRBV5-1	TRBJ1-6	CASTTGRTGNNSPLHF	TGCGCCAGCACCACCGGGCGGACAGGGAATAATTCACCCCTCCACTTT